This paragraph covers one T cell receptor (beta chain) sequence. Germline assignment: CDR1 MRHNA and CDR2 SNTAGT. The length of the CDR3 is 15 residues. The sample comes from a study of CXCR3-negative and CXCR3-positive naive CD8 T cells. Each TRB cDNA library was prepared by 5' RACE (with UMI labels). TCRdb reanalyzed the 5' RACE reads and collapses them to one entry per CDR3 protein, without DNA. There are more than 35,000 distinct CDR3 sequences in the sample, with roughly 14% held by the top ten. Sequenced material: memory CD8+ T cells from blood. The V and J genes are TRBV6-4 and TRBJ2-1; absent DNA, TCRdb's TRBD2 call cannot be checked. The TCR originated in a human donor in good health. Some clones in this sample may be carry-over from other donors' samples. CDR3 sequence: CASSETSGSHNEQFF.